Presented here are 23 T cell receptor beta chains from one specimen sequenced in a study of CD8+CD57+ T cells in acquired aplastic anemia. Researchers used genomic DNA as the template to profile TCR beta VDJ and CDR3. TCRdb passed the reads through MiXCR, listing each CDR3 protein once. This sample has under 150,000 distinct CDR3 sequences, with roughly 40% found just once. Patients selected for sequencing had displayed CD8+CD57+ cell expansion by flow cytometry. Sequenced: sorted CD4+, CD8+, or CD8+CD57+ T cells (not recorded which) from PBMCs. The receptor set was obtained from a human donor with aplastic anemia.

This clonotype occurred many times. J is TRBJ1-4 and V is TRBV5-4; the match to TRBD1 covers 9 bases. Germline values: CDR1 SGHNT, CDR2 YYREEE (reference sequence). The CDR3 covers 14 residues. V was pared by 3 bases and J by 7 bases, with 4 bases of the junction left unmatched. CDR3 coding DNA: TGTGCCAGCAGCTCGACAGGGGGTGCTGAAAAACTGTTTTTT. Its translation: CASSSTGGAEKLFF.

This clonotype was detected many times. The chain uses TRBV4-3 and TRBJ2-3; D may be TRBD2 (6 bases). The CDR3 contains 16 residues. Germline V gene sequence: CDR1 LGHNA, CDR2 YSLEER. V lost 5 bases and J 3 bases, leaving 18 bases between the germline ends. CDR3 bases: TGCGCCAGCAGCATGGGACCGGGACTTCCAACAGATACGCAGTATTTT. Translating it yields CASSMGPGLPTDTQYF.

The chain recombines TRBV20-1 with TRBJ2-4, with D possibly being TRBD1 or TRBD2 (7 bases each). CDR1 and CDR2 from the germline V gene are DFQATT and SNEGSKA (reference sequence). This CDR3 has 14 residues. Trimming left V 5 bases short and J 0 bases short, with 11 bases between. The CDR3 DNA is TGCAGTGCTCAGGGGGGGCTAGCCAAAAACATTCAGTACTTC. As protein: CSAQGGLAKNIQYF.

There are many counts of this clonotype. The V and J genes are TRBV20-1 and TRBJ2-1, with a weak D call TRBD2 (7 bases). CDR3 length: 16 amino acids. The germline CDR1 and CDR2 sequences are DFQATT and SNEGSKA (reference sequence). Trimming cost V 0 bases and J 7 bases, with 19 bases left between them. The CDR3 region is CSARDLEGGAINEQFF. In nucleotides, the CDR3 is TGCAGTGCTAGAGACCTCGAGGGGGGGGCCATAAATGAGCAGTTCTTC.

This chain uses TRBV7-8 with TRBJ2-3, with 8 bases fitting TRBD2. The CDR3 length is 15 residues. Germline values: CDR1 SGHVS, CDR2 FQNEAQ. V was clipped by 5 bases and J by 6 bases; unmatched bases: 10. CDR3 bases: TGTGCCAGCAGCCCCACAGGCGGGGGGACGGATACGCAGTATTTT. Its translation is CASSPTGGGTDTQYF.

This clonotype was detected ten times or more. This chain connects TRBV11-2 to TRBJ2-2, with TRBD1 matching over 8 bases. The V segment lost 2 bases and the J segment 4 bases; nucleotides outside the gene matches: 6. Germline values: CDR1 SGHAT, CDR2 FQNNGV. This CDR3 contains 16 residues. The chain's CDR3 is CASSLKGTGFTGELFF. In nucleotides, the CDR3 is TGTGCCAGCAGCTTAAAGGGGACAGGCTTCACCGGGGAGCTGTTTTTT.

This clonotype was observed a handful of times. This chain connects TRBV3-1 to TRBJ1-2, with TRBD1 matching over 8 bases. The CDR3 has 15 residues. From germline, CDR1 is LGHDT and CDR2 YNNKEL (reference sequence). J gave up 5 bases and V 3 bases, and 8 bases lay outside the gene matches. The CDR3 reads CASSHLDRVGYGYTF. CDR3 sequence (DNA): TGTGCCAGCAGCCATTTGGACAGGGTGGGTTATGGCTACACCTTC.

This clonotype has a count of ten or more. The chain uses TRBV19 and TRBJ1-5, with D unclear. The germline CDR1 and CDR2 sequences are LNHDA and SQIVND (reference sequence). The germline V and J ends were trimmed by 6 bases and 7 bases, with 13 bases remaining between them. The CDR3 consists of 13 residues. Here the CDR3 reads CASSPTNGQPQHF. For the CDR3, the DNA is TGTGCCAGTAGCCCGACAAATGGGCAGCCCCAGCATTTT.

Notes on this clonotype: The germline gene is not matched at one end of the junction; a read error may be the cause. The gene calls are TRBV2 and TRBJ2-5; TRBD2 is a possible D gene (6 bases). Germline V gene sequence: CDR1 SNHLY, CDR2 FYNNEI. This CDR3 contains 11 residues. The CDR3 protein is CACREEETQYF. The DNA of the CDR3 is TGTGCCTGCAGGGAGGAAGAGACCCAGTACTTC.

Ten or more counts support this clonotype. The J gene is TRBJ1-1, the V gene TRBV5-1, with TRBD1 matching over 8 bases. This CDR3 is 17 amino acids long. Germline V gene lookup returns CDR1 SGHRS and CDR2 YFSETQ. V was pared by 4 bases and J by 1 base, with 12 bases of the junction left unmatched. The CDR3 DNA sequence: TGCGCCAGCAGCCCCCTCCGGGACAGGCGGACGAACACTGAAGCTTTCTTT. Translated: CASSPLRDRRTNTEAFF.

The sample holds many counts of this clonotype. The rearrangement joins TRBV20-1 to TRBJ1-1; D is possibly TRBD1 (5 bases). The CDR3 runs 18 residues. In germline, CDR1 is DFQATT, CDR2 SNEGSKA (reference sequence). The germline V and J ends were trimmed by 3 bases and 2 bases, with 25 bases remaining between them. CDR3 nucleotide sequence: TGCAGTGCTAGGGGGGTAGCCCCGTCCGGTCCGAGTAACACTGAAGCTTTCTTT. Translated, it gives CSARGVAPSGPSNTEAFF.

This clonotype was counted many times. This chain connects TRBV12-3 or TRBV12-4 to TRBJ1-2; no clear D. Trimming removed 1 base at V and 5 bases at J, with 11 bases between. The CDR3 has 14 residues. The CDR3 spells CASSLDRYLYGYTF. For the CDR3, the DNA is TGTGCCAGCAGTTTAGACAGATACCTTTATGGCTACACCTTC.

V usage is TRBV4-3 and J usage is TRBJ1-1; a weak D match, TRBD1 (5 bases). Per the germline V gene, CDR1 is LGHNA and CDR2 is YSLEER. The CDR3 extends over 14 amino acids. Between the trimmed V and J ends, which lost 0 bases and 5 bases, there was a span of 10 bases. CDR3 protein: CASSQDSRGTEAFF. The CDR3 DNA reads as TGCGCCAGCAGCCAAGATTCGCGGGGGACTGAAGCTTTCTTT.

In this sample, this clonotype turned up many times. The chain employs TRBV6-4 and TRBJ2-3, with 10 nucleotides matching TRBD2. Germline lookup yields CDR1 MRHNA and CDR2 SNTAGT. The CDR3 consists of 19 residues. Trimming removed 2 bases from V and 0 bases from J; junction bases left unmatched: 11. CDR3 in amino acids: CASSDTGTSEFPSTDTQYF. The CDR3 DNA is TGTGCCAGCAGTGACACCGGGACTAGCGAGTTCCCTAGCACAGATACGCAGTATTTT.

This clonotype appeared many times. This chain joins TRBV20-1 and TRBJ2-1; 9 bases match TRBD2. The CDR3 extends over 12 amino acids. CDR1 and CDR2 (germline): DFQATT, SNEGSKA (reference sequence). The V and J ends lost 0 bases and 9 bases, in that order; junction bases with no gene match: 0. The CDR3 here is CSARDSGGEQFF. As DNA, the CDR3 is TGCAGTGCTAGAGATAGCGGGGGTGAGCAGTTCTTC.

This clonotype was counted once. This chain connects TRBV2 to TRBJ2-3; 11 bases match TRBD2. This CDR3 comprises 17 residues. Germline-derived CDR1 and CDR2 are SNHLY and FYNNEI. The junction had 10 bases not matched to a gene; V was cut back by 4 bases and J by 4 bases. CDR3 sequence reads: CASSVLLAGGLADTQYF. The CDR3 DNA follows: TGTGCCAGCAGTGTCCTCCTAGCGGGGGGCCTGGCAGATACGCAGTATTTT.

This clonotype was seen only once. A read error may explain this, as a much larger clone is one base away. This chain links TRBV5-6 with TRBJ1-1; D unresolved. Germline CDR1 SGHDT, CDR2 YYEEEE. V gave up 3 bases and J gave up 8 bases, with 8 bases separating them. The CDR3 is 11 residues long. DNA for the CDR3: TGTGCCAGCAGCTCCTGCGGCGAAGCTTTCTTT. Protein sequence: CASSSCGEAFF.

This clonotype was observed a handful of times. The chain carries TRBV6-1 and TRBJ1-1; D remains ambiguous. From germline, CDR1 is MNHNS and CDR2 SASEGT. This CDR3 has 16 residues. Trimming removed 10 bases from V and 0 bases from J, with 21 bases in between. The CDR3, as DNA: TGTGCCAACCTGGGCCCAGGCTCGCCTATGAACACTGAAGCTTTCTTT. Protein: CANLGPGSPMNTEAFF.

V and J are TRBV4-3 and TRBJ1-1, with D perhaps matching TRBD1 (5 bases). The CDR3 runs to 16 residues. V lost 5 bases, J lost 0 bases, and 16 bases lay in between. Germline CDR1 and CDR2: LGHNA and YSLEER. The CDR3 DNA reads as TGCGCCAGCAGCTACTTCGGAGACAGTCTGAACACTGAAGCTTTCTTT. Translating it yields CASSYFGDSLNTEAFF.

This clonotype was recorded at least ten times. The chain carries TRBV6-1 and TRBJ1-2, with 9 bases lining up with TRBD1. Germline V lookup: CDR1 MNHNS, CDR2 SASEGT. V trimming: 9 bases; J trimming: 7 bases; junction bases outside the gene matches: 6. The CDR3 sequence is 12 residues long. For the CDR3, the DNA is TGTGCCAGTACAGGGGGCGAAGGTGGCTACACCTTC. The encoded protein is CASTGGEGGYTF.

In its sample, this clonotype was seen many times. The chain links TRBV9 to TRBJ2-7, with TRBD2 matching 9 bases. The junction had 3 bases not matched to a gene; V was cut back by 2 bases and J by 0 bases. This CDR3 has 15 residues. In germline, CDR1 is SGDLS, CDR2 YYNGEE. Here the CDR3 DNA reads TGTGCCAGCAGCGTCCTAGCGGGGCCCTCCTACGAGCAGTACTTC. This encodes CASSVLAGPSYEQYF.

This clonotype was counted ten times or more. J is TRBJ1-5 and V is TRBV6-1; D is possibly TRBD1 (5 bases). V lost 3 bases and J 7 bases, leaving 16 bases between the germline ends. CDR1 MNHNS and CDR2 SASEGT come from the germline V gene. This CDR3 has 15 residues. In DNA form, the CDR3 reads TGTGCCAGCAGTGATCCCCCAGCAGGGCGGCAGCCCCAGCATTTT. Amino acid sequence: CASSDPPAGRQPQHF.

This clonotype was recorded at least ten times. The chain carries TRBV30 and TRBJ2-5; D is ambiguous. Germline V gene lookup returns CDR1 GTSNPN and CDR2 SVGIG (reference sequence). The CDR3 runs to 14 residues. V was clipped by 1 base and J by 2 bases, with 11 bases between them. CDR3: CAWSAGRTQETQYF. CDR3 sequence (DNA): TGTGCCTGGAGTGCAGGACGCACGCAAGAGACCCAGTACTTC.